These 26 T cell receptor beta chains share one sample of origin, sequenced in a study of blood T cell repertoires in COVID-19. Repertoires were generated with immunoSEQ multiplex PCR, while TCRdb's copy carries only in-frame clones and drops some. The repertoire holds under 250,000 clones, with about 84% as singletons. The sequenced sample was peripheral blood. All receptors derive from a woman aged 80 or older with COVID-19, enrolled during active disease.

The V gene is TRBV28, the J gene TRBJ1-2; D not resolved. Germline V CDR1 and CDR2: MDHEN, SYDVKM. V lost 5 bases and J 10 bases, leaving 11 bases between the germline ends. This CDR3 spans 11 amino acids. CDR3 DNA sequence: TGTGCCAGCAGTCTTGAGGGTGTCTACACCTTC. This translates into CASSLEGVYTF.

The DNA of the CDR3 is TGTGCCAGCACCCCGACCCCTCAGGGCTTCGCGGCCTACGAGCAGTACTTC. Protein sequence: CASTPTPQGFAAYEQYF. J is TRBJ2-7 and V is TRBV9; maybe TRBD1 (5 bases). V dropped 6 bases and J dropped 2 bases, with 24 bases sitting between them. The V gene's germline CDR1 is SGDLS and CDR2 YYNGEE. This CDR3 spans 17 amino acids.

V usage is TRBV6-5 and J usage is TRBJ2-7; 9 nucleotides line up with TRBD2. V was pared by 5 bases and J by 1 base, with 3 bases of the junction left unmatched. This CDR3 is built from 14 residues. Looked up from germline, CDR1 is MNHEY and CDR2 is SVGAGI. CDR3 nucleotide sequence: TGTGCCAGCAGTAATCTAGCGGGGTCCTACGAGCAGTACTTC. Translated, it gives CASSNLAGSYEQYF.

The chain uses TRBV29-1 and TRBJ1-2; D remains unclear. Between the trimmed V and J ends, which lost 3 bases and 0 bases, there was a span of 8 bases. The germline gives CDR1 SQVTM, CDR2 ANQGSEA. This CDR3 has 13 amino acids. DNA for the CDR3: TGCAGCGTTGATGGGCGTACTAACTATGGCTACACCTTC. Translated: CSVDGRTNYGYTF.

The rearrangement joins TRBV19 to TRBJ1-2; a possible D gene is TRBD1 (5 bases). Deletions cut 7 bases from V and 0 bases from J, with 6 bases between. The CDR3 consists of 12 residues. Germline V lookup: CDR1 LNHDA, CDR2 SQIVND (reference sequence). CDR3 sequence: CASTGSNYGYTF. Here the CDR3 DNA reads TGTGCCAGTACAGGGTCTAACTATGGCTACACCTTC.

The chain is built from TRBV11-2 and TRBJ1-4, with a possible D match to TRBD1 (6 bases). The germline V gene encodes CDR1 SGHAT and CDR2 FQNNGV. Trimming took off 4 bases at V and 10 bases at J, with 16 bases between the two ends. The CDR3 loop spans 14 amino acids. This CDR3 is CASSSEGGVGKLFF. The CDR3 coding sequence is TGTGCCAGCAGCTCAGAAGGGGGTGTGGGAAAACTGTTTTTT.

The chain combines TRBV18 with TRBJ1-2; D perhaps matches TRBD1 (5 bases). Trimming took 2 bases from V and 2 from J, leaving 12 bases between them. CDR1 and CDR2 (germline): KGHSH, LQKENI. This CDR3 contains 15 residues. The CDR3 region is CASSPNRFTNYGYTF. CDR3 nucleotide sequence: TGTGCCAGCTCACCAAACAGGTTCACGAACTATGGCTACACCTTC.

The sample holds one count of this clone. The J gene is TRBJ1-5, the V gene TRBV2; D not certain. The CDR3 length is 14 residues. Trimming left V 6 bases short and J 6 bases short, with 15 bases between. The V gene's germline CDR1 is SNHLY and CDR2 FYNNEI. This CDR3 is CASRMSELAQPQHF. The CDR3 region has the DNA TGTGCCAGCAGGATGAGTGAATTAGCTCAGCCCCAGCATTTT.

The chain is built from TRBV28 and TRBJ2-1; 10 bases fit TRBD2. CDR1 is MDHEN and CDR2 is SYDVKM in the germline V gene. The CDR3 sequence is 15 residues long. J gave up 7 bases and V 6 bases, and 9 bases lay outside the gene matches. The CDR3 loop reads CASRQRGGRGNEQFF. In nucleotides, the CDR3 is TGTGCCAGCAGGCAGCGGGGGGGCCGAGGGAATGAGCAGTTCTTC.

This clone occurred a few times. The chain joins TRBV28 to TRBJ1-3, with D maybe TRBD1 (5 bases). CDR1 is MDHEN, CDR2 SYDVKM, per germline. The CDR3 consists of 14 residues. Trimming left V 7 bases short and J 2 bases short, with 12 bases between. CDR3 sequence reads: CASIRGSAGNTIYF. Here the CDR3 DNA reads TGTGCCAGCATAAGGGGTTCCGCTGGAAACACCATATATTTT.

The CDR3: CASSERVEDYGYTF. The DNA for the CDR3 is TGTGCCAGCAGTGAACGGGTCGAGGACTATGGCTACACCTTC. The chain joins TRBV2 to TRBJ1-2; D unresolved. Germline V gives CDR1 SNHLY, CDR2 FYNNEI. The CDR3 runs 14 residues. V gave up 2 bases and J gave up 3 bases, with 10 bases separating them. Variable domain in full (rest from reference TRBV2 and TRBJ1-2): EPEVTQTPSHQVTQMGQEVILRCVPISNHLYFYWYRQILGQKVEFLVSFYNNEISEKSEIFDDQFSVERPDGSNFTLKIRSTKLEDSAMYFCASSERVEDYGYTFGSGTRLTVV.

The V and J genes are TRBV5-6 and TRBJ2-7, with 8 bases identical to TRBD1. The CDR3 sequence is 12 residues long. V dropped 4 bases and J dropped 4; count of bases not matched to a gene: 1. CDR1 SGHDT and CDR2 YYEEEE come from the germline V gene. The CDR3 sequence is CASSNRGYEQYV. CDR3 in DNA: TGTGCCAGCAGCAACAGGGGGTACGAGCAGTACGTC.

This chain connects TRBV19 to TRBJ2-5; 7 bases agree with TRBD1. The germline V gene has CDR1 LNHDA and CDR2 SQIVND (reference sequence). V lost 3 bases, J lost 11 bases, and 3 bases stayed unmatched. CDR3 length: 11 amino acids. CDR3 in DNA: TGTGCCAGTAGTATGGACAGGTTACAGTACTTC. Its translation: CASSMDRLQYF. Full variable domain (outside the CDR3, taken from reference TRBV19 and TRBJ2-5): DGGITQSPKYLFRKEGQNVTLSCEQNLNHDAMYWYRQDPGQGLRLIYYSQIVNDFQKGDIAEGYSVSREKKESFPLTVTSAQKNPTAFYLCASSMDRLQYFGPGTRLLVL.

The genes are TRBV2 and TRBJ1-2; 8 bases agree with TRBD1. With V trimmed by 6 bases and J by 8 bases, 8 bases remained unmatched. Germline V CDR1 and CDR2: SNHLY, FYNNEI. This CDR3 contains 13 residues. DNA for the CDR3: TGTGCCAGCAGCGGACAGGGTGAGTCAGGCTACACCTTC. Translating gives CASSGQGESGYTF.

This chain links TRBV6-5 with TRBJ2-5, with 10 bases lining up with TRBD2. There are 15 residues in the CDR3. Per germline, CDR1 MNHEY and CDR2 SVGAGI. Trimming took 5 bases from V and 2 from J; bases not matched to a gene: 5. The CDR3 DNA reads TGTGCCAGCAGTCTACTAGCGGGGAAACAAGAGACCCAGTACTTC. It is translated as CASSLLAGKQETQYF.

The chain combines TRBV11-2 with TRBJ1-5; D perhaps matches TRBD1 (5 bases). V lost 5 bases and J 1 base, leaving 9 bases between the germline ends. In germline, CDR1 is SGHAT, CDR2 FQNNGV. This CDR3 contains 14 residues. In DNA form, the CDR3 reads TGTGCCAGCAGCCCGGGGGGGAGCAATCAGCCCCAGCATTTT. Protein product: CASSPGGSNQPQHF.

The V gene is TRBV19, the J gene TRBJ1-1; 8 nucleotides match TRBD1. The CDR3 loop spans 16 amino acids. Germline V CDR1 and CDR2: LNHDA, SQIVND (reference sequence). Trimming removed 1 base from V and 2 bases from J; junction bases left unmatched: 6. In DNA form, the CDR3 reads TGTGCCAGTAGTATAGTCCGACAGGGGAGAAACACTGAAGCTTTCTTT. Translation gives CASSIVRQGRNTEAFF.

CDR3 region: CATSDGDRGGEKLFF. The CDR3, as DNA: TGTGCCACCAGTGATGGGGACAGGGGGGGGGAAAAACTGTTTTTT. The V and J genes are TRBV24-1 and TRBJ1-4; 11 nucleotides align to TRBD1. The length of the CDR3 is 15 residues. The ends lost 3 bases at V and 8 bases at J; junction bases unmatched: 4. The germline V gene has CDR1 KGHDR and CDR2 SFDVKD.

The gene calls are TRBV5-1 and TRBJ2-7, with D possibly being TRBD1 (5 bases). CDR1 and CDR2 from the germline V gene are SGHRS and YFSETQ. This CDR3 has 14 amino acids. V dropped 1 base and J dropped 2 bases, with 10 bases sitting between them. The CDR3 protein is CASSLPGKPYEQYF. The CDR3 region has the DNA TGCGCCAGCAGCTTGCCAGGGAAACCCTACGAGCAGTACTTC.

This chain uses TRBV2 with TRBJ1-5; 8 nucleotides line up with TRBD1. The J segment lost 7 bases and the V segment lost 4 bases, leaving 9 bases of the junction unmatched. This CDR3 is 15 amino acids long. From germline, CDR1 is SNHLY and CDR2 FYNNEI. The CDR3: CASSGGTGRGQPQHF. CDR3 DNA: TGTGCCAGCAGTGGAGGGACAGGAAGGGGACAGCCCCAGCATTTT.

J is TRBJ2-7 and V is TRBV30; 10 nucleotides match TRBD1. Germline trimming cut 0 bases from V and 2 bases from J; bases unmatched to any gene: 4. There are 15 residues in the CDR3. From germline, CDR1 is GTSNPN and CDR2 SVGIG (reference sequence). The CDR3 loop is CAWSVGGTGAYEQYF. The CDR3 DNA sequence: TGTGCCTGGAGTGTAGGAGGGACAGGGGCCTACGAGCAGTACTTC.

The chain couples TRBV28 to TRBJ2-3; 7 bases map to TRBD1. V trimming: 4 bases; J trimming: 0 bases; junction bases outside the gene matches: 7. The CDR3 length is 16 residues. The germline gives CDR1 MDHEN, CDR2 SYDVKM. The CDR3 loop is CASSSPKGASTDTQYF. The DNA for the CDR3 is TGTGCCAGCAGTTCCCCCAAGGGGGCTAGCACAGATACGCAGTATTTT.

The gene calls are TRBV18 and TRBJ1-4; 9 nucleotides align to TRBD1. Trimming took 4 bases from V and 5 from J; bases not matched to a gene: 5. Germline V lookup: CDR1 KGHSH, CDR2 LQKENI. The CDR3 is 15 residues long. CDR3 amino acids: CASSLHRGPNEKLFF. As DNA, the CDR3 is TGTGCCAGCTCACTTCACAGGGGGCCCAATGAAAAACTGTTTTTT. The full variable domain, completed using reference TRBV18 and TRBJ1-4, is NAGVMQNPRHLVRRRGQEARLRCSPMKGHSHVYWYRQLPEEGLKFMVYLQKENIIDESGMPKERFSAEFPKEGPSILRIQQVVRGDSAAYFCASSLHRGPNEKLFFGSGTQLSVL.

The chain links TRBV29-1 to TRBJ2-3; no clear D. The CDR3 has 13 residues. Germline values: CDR1 SQVTM, CDR2 ANQGSEA. The V and J ends lost 6 bases and 2 bases respectively, with 12 bases between them. CDR3 protein: CSVDSESTDTQYF. The CDR3 nucleotides read TGCAGCGTAGACTCGGAATCCACAGATACGCAGTATTTT.

The chain uses TRBV28 and TRBJ1-5, with a weak D call TRBD1 (5 bases). V lost 7 bases and J 7 bases, leaving 14 bases between the germline ends. Germline V gene data show CDR1 as MDHEN and CDR2 as SYDVKM. This CDR3 spans 13 amino acids. The CDR3 loop reads CASNLQGAQPQHF. DNA for the CDR3: TGTGCCAGCAACCTGCAGGGTGCCCAGCCCCAGCATTTT.

V is TRBV6-4 and J is TRBJ1-2, with D tentatively TRBD1 (5 bases). The ends were cut back, 5 bases at V and 4 bases at J, with 17 bases in the middle. Germline lookup yields CDR1 MRHNA and CDR2 SNTAGT. The CDR3 spans 15 residues. Written as DNA, the CDR3 is TGTGCCAGCAGTCCACACTACCAGGGTTCCTATGGCTACACCTTC. This translates into CASSPHYQGSYGYTF.